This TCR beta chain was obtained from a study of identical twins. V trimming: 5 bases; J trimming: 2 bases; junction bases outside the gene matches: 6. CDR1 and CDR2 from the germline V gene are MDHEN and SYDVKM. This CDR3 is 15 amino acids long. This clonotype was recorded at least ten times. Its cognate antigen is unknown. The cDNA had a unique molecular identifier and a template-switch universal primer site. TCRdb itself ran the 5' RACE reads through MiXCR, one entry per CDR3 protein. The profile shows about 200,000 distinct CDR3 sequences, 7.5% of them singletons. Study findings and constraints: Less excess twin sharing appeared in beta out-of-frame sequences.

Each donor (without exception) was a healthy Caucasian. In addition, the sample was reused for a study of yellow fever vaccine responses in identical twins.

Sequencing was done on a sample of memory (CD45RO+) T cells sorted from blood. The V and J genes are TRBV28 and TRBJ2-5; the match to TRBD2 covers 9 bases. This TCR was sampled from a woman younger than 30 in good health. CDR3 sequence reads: CASSVRTSEQETQYF. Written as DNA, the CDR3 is TGTGCCAGCAGTGTGCGGACTAGCGAGCAAGAGACCCAGTACTTC.